One and the same sample provided the 5 T cell receptor beta chains below, sequenced in a study of T cell responses to AZD1222 COVID-19 vaccine. Data came from immunoSEQ multiplex PCR; TCRdb stores just in-frame clones and leaves some out. The table includes 100,000 to 150,000 clones, 88% detected once. This material consisted of peripheral blood, taken on day 0 of AZD1222 vaccination. These receptor sequences come from an adult in good health.

This chain joins TRBV5-5 and TRBJ2-6, with TRBD1 identical over 7 bases. CDR1 and CDR2 (germline): SGHKS, YYEKEE (reference sequence). The CDR3 is 17 amino acids. The ends lost 4 bases at V and 0 bases at J; junction bases unmatched: 7. The CDR3: CASSQGVPSSGANVLTF. Written as DNA, the CDR3 is TGTGCCAGCAGCCAGGGGGTGCCGAGCTCTGGGGCCAACGTCCTGACTTTC. Full variable domain (missing parts from reference TRBV5-5 and TRBJ2-6): DAGVTQSPTHLIKTRGQQVTLRCSPISGHKSVSWYQQVLGQGPQFIFQYYEKEERGRGNFPDRFSARQFPNYSSELNVNALLLGDSALYLCASSQGVPSSGANVLTFGAGSRLTVL.

This clone occurred once. The chain links TRBV30 to TRBJ1-5; 12 bases map to TRBD1. The CDR3 totals 14 residues. J lost 6 bases, V lost 3 bases, and 3 bases had no gene match. Germline CDR1 reads GTSNPN; CDR2 reads SVGIG (reference sequence). CDR3 bases: TGTGCCTGGAGGGGACAGGGGGCGGGTCAGCCCCAGCATTTT. Residues: CAWRGQGAGQPQHF.

This chain connects TRBV30 to TRBJ2-2; D is unresolved. Germline assignment: CDR1 GTSNPN and CDR2 SVGIG (reference sequence). The CDR3 runs to 14 residues. Deletions cut 3 bases from V and 0 bases from J, with 8 bases between. This CDR3 is CAWSGVANTGELFF. DNA of the CDR3: TGTGCCTGGAGCGGTGTGGCGAACACCGGGGAGCTGTTTTTT.

This clone was seen just once. This chain uses TRBV7-3 with TRBJ2-5; TRBD2 aligns across 8 bases. Germline lookup yields CDR1 SGHTA and CDR2 FQGTGA. After removal of 3 bases from V and 2 bases from J, the junction contained 2 bases not matched to a gene. The CDR3 runs 14 residues. Here the CDR3 DNA reads TGTGCCAGCAGCTTTAGCGGGGCACAAGAGACCCAGTACTTC. As protein: CASSFSGAQETQYF.

This chain links TRBV7-8 with TRBJ2-7; tentative D call: TRBD2 (5 bases). This CDR3 spans 12 amino acids. V was pared by 6 bases and J by 4 bases, with 10 bases between. Germline CDR1 SGHVS, CDR2 FQNEAQ. Here the CDR3 DNA reads TGTGCCAGCAGGGACTCCTCGTACGAGCAGTACTTC. Translation gives CASRDSSYEQYF.